These T cell receptor beta chains were read from a single sample in a study of technical replicates of blood from a few donors. Sequencing was performed with immunoSEQ multiplex PCR; in TCRdb, only in-frame clones are kept and a portion is missing. The table has just over 60,000 clones, 80% to 90% seen once. Sequencing used PBMCs. These receptors were taken from a human donor in good health. Some clones in this sample may be carry-over from other donors' samples. CDR3s include the opening cysteine and the closing phenylalanine or tryptophan. D genes are given only for firm matches. Clone size is not always given. Where it is, it says once, few, many or a class for expanded clones.

TRBJ2-7,-,-,TRBV20-1,CSASLDEQYF,TGCAGTGCTAGTTTAGACGAGCAGTACTTC
TRBJ2-5,TRBD2,-,TRBV7-2,CASSRPPGTMGETQYF,TGTGCCAGCAGCCGACCCCCCGGGACTATGGGAGAGACCCAGTACTTC
TRBJ2-1,-,-,TRBV7-2,CASSPRGSFEPGGNEQFF,TGTGCCAGCAGCCCGCGCGGGTCCTTCGAACCCGGAGGGAATGAGCAGTTCTTC
TRBJ1-3,TRBD1,-,TRBV7-2,CASSPDRVGNTIYF,TGTGCCAGCAGCCCCGACAGGGTGGGAAACACCATATATTTT
TRBJ1-2,TRBD1,once,TRBV4-3,CASSQGAAGYTF,TGCGCCAGCAGTCAGGGGGCGGCTGGCTACACCTTC
TRBJ2-1,TRBD2,-,TRBV9,CASSVAGERESGNEQFF,TGTGCCAGCAGCGTAGCTGGGGAGCGGGAGTCCGGTAATGAGCAGTTCTTC
TRBJ1-5,-,-,TRBV4-3,CASSQDSGQPQHF,TGCGCCAGCAGCCAAGATTCGGGTCAGCCCCAGCATTTT
TRBJ2-7,-,-,TRBV6-6,CASRPDQRQLYEQYF,TGTGCCAGCAGGCCTGACCAGCGGCAACTCTACGAGCAGTACTTC
TRBJ1-1,-,few,TRBV9,CASSVVVNTEAFF,TGTGCCAGCAGCGTAGTAGTGAACACTGAAGCTTTCTTT
TRBJ2-1,TRBD2,-,TRBV7-2,CASSLTAGESNEQFF,TGTGCCAGCAGCCTTACAGCGGGAGAGAGCAATGAGCAGTTCTTC
TRBJ2-7,TRBD2,-,TRBV10-3,CAISDTSGRAPYEQYF,TGTGCCATCAGCGACACTAGCGGGAGGGCTCCCTACGAGCAGTACTTC
TRBJ2-7,-,-,TRBV7-9,CASRAGPILEQYF,TGTGCCAGCAGGGCGGGACCCATTCTCGAGCAGTACTTC
TRBJ2-1,TRBD2,-,TRBV5-4,CASSWAGGPAYNEQFF,TGTGCCAGCAGCTGGGCGGGGGGCCCCGCCTACAATGAGCAGTTCTTC
TRBJ2-1,-,-,TRBV9,CASSVDRYNEQFF,TGTGCCAGCAGCGTAGACAGGTACAATGAGCAGTTCTTC
TRBJ2-7,-,-,TRBV11-3,CASSRGVNYEQYF,TGTGCCAGCAGCCGGGGAGTCAACTACGAGCAGTACTTC
TRBJ2-3,TRBD1,-,TRBV7-2,CASSPEQGASDTQYF,TGTGCCAGCAGCCCTGAACAGGGGGCCTCAGATACGCAGTATTTT
TRBJ1-1,TRBD1,-,TRBV7-3,CASSATGTGMGNTEAFF,TGTGCCAGCAGCGCGACCGGGACAGGGATGGGGAACACTGAAGCTTTCTTT
TRBJ2-7,TRBD2,-,TRBV6-5,CASSYHTSGNPYEQYF,TGTGCCAGCAGTTACCACACTAGCGGGAATCCCTACGAGCAGTACTTC
TRBJ1-1,TRBD1,few,TRBV6-5,CASSSGQGIWSEAFF,TGTGCCAGCAGTTCTGGACAGGGTATTTGGTCTGAAGCTTTCTTT
TRBJ2-7,-,-,TRBV7-3,CASSPGLGSYEQYF,TGTGCCAGCAGCCCGGGGTTGGGGTCCTACGAGCAGTACTTC
TRBJ2-3,-,-,TRBV5-1,CASSLLDSTDTQYF,TGCGCCAGCAGCTTGCTAGATAGCACAGATACGCAGTATTTT
TRBJ1-4,-,-,TRBV5-6,CASSLAFEGVKNEKLFF,TGTGCCAGCAGCTTGGCCTTCGAAGGGGTGAAAAATGAAAAACTGTTTTTT
TRBJ2-7,-,-,TRBV21-1,CASSGQGQGSHEQYF,TGTGCCAGCAGCGGACAGGGACAGGGAAGCCACGAGCAGTACTTC
TRBJ2-7,-,-,TRBV7-2,CASSFNRAPEQYF,TGTGCCAGCAGCTTTAACAGGGCTCCCGAGCAGTACTTC
TRBJ2-3,TRBD2,-,TRBV6-1,CASRWTSGTPDTQYF,TGTGCCAGCAGGTGGACTAGCGGGACCCCAGATACGCAGTATTTT
TRBJ2-5,-,-,TRBV11-2,CASSPRGGETQYF,TGTGCCAGCAGCCCTAGGGGCGGAGAGACCCAGTACTTC
TRBJ2-7,TRBD1,-,TRBV28,CASRPGQPSYEQYF,TGTGCCAGCAGACCGGGACAGCCCTCCTACGAGCAGTACTTC
TRBJ1-2,TRBD1,-,TRBV25-1,CASSGAGTALYGYTF,TGTGCCAGCAGTGGGGCCGGGACAGCATTATATGGCTACACCTTC
TRBJ1-3,-,-,TRBV11-2,CASSYPSGTERGNTIYF,TGTGCCAGCAGCTACCCCTCCGGGACTGAGCGGGGAAACACCATATATTTT
TRBJ1-2,-,-,TRBV18,CASSPGQTNYGYTF,TGTGCCAGCTCACCAGGTCAGACTAACTATGGCTACACCTTC
TRBJ2-7,-,few,TRBV6-5,CASSYLGGGSYEQYF,TGTGCCAGCAGTTATCTGGGAGGGGGCTCCTACGAGCAGTACTTC
TRBJ2-5,-,-,TRBV30,CAWSTRTVWETQYF,TGTGCCTGGAGTACGCGGACAGTCTGGGAGACCCAGTACTTC
TRBJ1-5,-,-,TRBV5-5,CASSLGRGHNQPQHF,TGTGCCAGCAGCTTGGGCAGGGGACACAATCAGCCCCAGCATTTT
TRBJ1-2,TRBD1,-,TRBV5-6,CASSPTDRGYGYTF,TGTGCCAGCAGCCCCACGGACAGGGGGTATGGCTACACCTTC
TRBJ2-7,-,-,TRBV4-1,CASSQADSQYPYEQYF,TGCGCCAGCAGCCAAGCGGACTCCCAATATCCCTACGAGCAGTACTTC
TRBJ2-7,TRBD1,-,TRBV2,CASTDRGQSYEQYF,TGTGCCAGCACTGACAGGGGGCAGTCCTACGAGCAGTACTTC
TRBJ2-5,-,-,TRBV7-7,CASSPGRGRARTQYF,TGTGCCAGCAGCCCGGGTAGGGGAAGGGCTCGGACCCAGTACTTC